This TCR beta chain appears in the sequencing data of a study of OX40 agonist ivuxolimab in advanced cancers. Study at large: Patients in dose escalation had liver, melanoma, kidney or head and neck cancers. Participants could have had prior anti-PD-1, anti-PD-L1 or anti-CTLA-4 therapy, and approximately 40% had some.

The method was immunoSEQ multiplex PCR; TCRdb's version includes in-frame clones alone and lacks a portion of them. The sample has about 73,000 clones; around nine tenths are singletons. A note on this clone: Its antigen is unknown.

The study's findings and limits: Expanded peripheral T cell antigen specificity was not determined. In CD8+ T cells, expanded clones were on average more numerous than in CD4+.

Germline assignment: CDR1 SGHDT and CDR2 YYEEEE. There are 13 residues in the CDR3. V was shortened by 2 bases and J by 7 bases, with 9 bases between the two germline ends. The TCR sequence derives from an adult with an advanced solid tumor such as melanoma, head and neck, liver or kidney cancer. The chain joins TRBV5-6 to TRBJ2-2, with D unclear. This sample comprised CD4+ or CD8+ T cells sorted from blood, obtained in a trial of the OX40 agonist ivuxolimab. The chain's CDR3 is CASSLGTSGELFF. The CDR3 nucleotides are TGTGCCAGCAGCTTAGGTACGAGCGGGGAGCTGTTTTTT.